Presented here are 19 T cell receptor beta chains from one specimen sequenced in a study of blood T cell repertoires in COVID-19 (TCRdb year 2020). The library was built by means of the immunoSEQ multiplex PCR assay. TCRdb obtained this table from immuneACCESS and retained in-frame rearrangements with V and J assigned. These tables miss some clones; where compared with another copy, unresolved V genes account for less than half of the shortfall, and the remainder is unexplained. This sample gives about 89,000 clones in total; about four fifths of them show up just once. The leading ten clones occupy 6.3% of the sample. Sequencing was done on a sample of peripheral blood. These receptors originate from a man between 70 and 80 years old with COVID-19, enrolled during active disease.

This clone was recorded a few times. The rearrangement uses TRBV4-3 and TRBJ2-2, with 8 bases that match TRBD2. The CDR3 loop spans 16 amino acids. Per germline, CDR1 LGHNA and CDR2 YSLEER. With 3 bases clipped from V and 4 bases from J, the junction kept 7 bases outside the gene matches. CDR3 sequence (DNA): TGCGCCAGCAGCCACGGGGGGGCGATGGGCACCGGGGAGCTGTTTTTT. Its protein is CASSHGGAMGTGELFF.

The V call is TRBV6-6, the J call TRBJ2-5, with 11 bases matching TRBD2. This CDR3 is 16 amino acids long. The V and J ends lost 2 bases and 5 bases, in that order; junction bases with no gene match: 7. Germline assignment: CDR1 MNHNY and CDR2 SVGAGI (reference sequence). The CDR3 region is CASSYPSASGRETQYF. CDR3 sequence (DNA): TGTGCCAGCAGTTACCCGTCGGCTAGCGGGAGGGAGACCCAGTACTTC.

The rearrangement joins TRBV29-1 to TRBJ2-5, with 7 bases matching TRBD2. The CDR3 is made up of 15 amino acids. After removal of 6 bases from V and 0 bases from J, the junction contained 10 bases not matched to a gene. CDR1 is SQVTM, CDR2 ANQGSEA, per germline. This CDR3 reads CSVLGLAAYQETQYF. As DNA, the CDR3 is TGCAGCGTCCTAGGGCTAGCGGCGTACCAAGAGACCCAGTACTTC.

The chain uses TRBV15 and TRBJ2-1, with 10 nucleotides matching TRBD2. Trimming cost V 3 bases and J 8 bases; bases outside gene matches: 7. The CDR3 runs 15 residues. In germline, CDR1 is LNHNV, CDR2 YYDKDF (reference sequence). CDR3 amino acids: CATSSMRLAGDEQFF. The CDR3 DNA reads TGTGCCACCAGCAGCATGCGGCTAGCGGGAGATGAGCAGTTCTTC.

The table lists this clone with a count of one. This chain uses TRBV7-2 with TRBJ1-1, with D possibly TRBD1 on 5 matching bases. Trimming cost V 0 bases and J 5 bases, with 7 bases left between them. Germline V CDR1 and CDR2: SGHTA, FQGNSA. The CDR3 has 13 amino acids. CDR3 protein: CASSLARATEAFF. DNA of the CDR3: TGTGCCAGCAGCTTAGCCAGGGCGACTGAAGCTTTCTTT.

The rearrangement links TRBV7-2 to TRBJ2-7; 7 bases are shared with TRBD1. J lost 4 bases, V lost 2 bases, and 11 bases had no gene match. Germline V gene lookup returns CDR1 SGHTA and CDR2 FQGNSA. The CDR3 spans 16 residues. CDR3 in DNA: TGTGCCAGCAGCTTATCCCCGGGACAGAGTGCATACGAGCAGTACTTC. Translating it yields CASSLSPGQSAYEQYF.

The V gene is TRBV7-6, the J gene TRBJ2-3; 9 bases agree with TRBD2. Germline assignment: CDR1 SGHVS and CDR2 FNYEAQ. CDR3 length equals 14 residues. Unmatched junction bases numbered 2, after V lost 3 bases and J lost 4 bases. The CDR3 region is CASSFRLAADTQYF. CDR3 nucleotide sequence: TGTGCCAGCAGCTTCAGACTAGCGGCAGATACGCAGTATTTT.

The chain couples TRBV4-2 to TRBJ2-1; weak D call: TRBD1 (6 bases). V lost 0 bases, J lost 3 bases, and 18 bases lay in between. The CDR3 consists of 18 residues. Germline V CDR1 and CDR2: LGHNA, YNFKEQ. CDR3 sequence (DNA): TGTGCCAGCAGCCAAGAATGGTTTACAGGGTCCCTCTACAATGAGCAGTTCTTC. This sequence encodes CASSQEWFTGSLYNEQFF.

The J gene is TRBJ2-7, the V gene TRBV14; 7 bases agree with TRBD1. The CDR3 contains 15 residues. V shed 3 bases, J shed 2 bases, and the junction held 7 bases outside the gene matches. CDR1 is SGHDN, CDR2 FVKESK, per germline. CDR3 DNA: TGTGCCAGCAGCCAGACAGGGTACGCCACCTACGAGCAGTACTTC. Protein sequence: CASSQTGYATYEQYF.

The chain combines TRBV7-8 with TRBJ2-5; 12 nucleotides align to TRBD1. J gave up 5 bases and V 3 bases, and 4 bases lay outside the gene matches. Germline V gene sequence: CDR1 SGHVS, CDR2 FQNEAQ. This CDR3 contains 15 residues. CDR3 amino acids: CASSFGTGGRETQYF. In nucleotides, the CDR3 is TGTGCCAGCAGCTTTGGGACAGGGGGCAGGGAGACCCAGTACTTC.

The V call is TRBV5-4, the J call TRBJ1-1; no definite D call. The CDR3 spans 14 residues. Per germline, CDR1 SGHNT and CDR2 YYREEE (reference sequence). The V and J ends lost 1 base and 5 bases respectively, with 12 bases between them. The CDR3, as DNA: TGTGCCAGCAGCTTGTACCAATACGGGACTGAAGCTTTCTTT. It codes for CASSLYQYGTEAFF.

The chain links TRBV11-2 to TRBJ1-3; D gene uncertain. The germline V and J ends were trimmed by 2 bases and 2 bases, with 16 bases remaining between them. Germline V lookup: CDR1 SGHAT, CDR2 FQNNGV. This CDR3 spans 17 amino acids. The CDR3 nucleotides are TGTGCCAGCAGCTTAACGGGGTCGGTGAGGGCTGGAAACACCATATATTTT. Its protein is CASSLTGSVRAGNTIYF.

The rearrangement uses TRBV6-5 and TRBJ1-1; TRBD1 might be the D (5 bases). V lost 7 bases to trimming and J lost 6 bases, with 18 bases between them. Germline CDR1 MNHEY, CDR2 SVGAGI. This CDR3 has 14 amino acids. The CDR3: CASTEGAGQPEAFF. The CDR3 nucleotides are TGTGCCAGCACCGAAGGGGCAGGGCAGCCTGAAGCTTTCTTT.

The V call is TRBV12-3 or TRBV12-4, the J call TRBJ2-7; D unresolved. With 6 bases removed from V and 6 bases from J, the gap between germline ends came to 15 bases. This CDR3 comprises 13 residues. This CDR3 is CASSTKIESEQYF. CDR3 nucleotide sequence: TGTGCCAGCAGCACAAAAATTGAATCCGAGCAGTACTTC.

About this clone: Other DNA sequences in this sample translate to the same CDR3. The chain links TRBV18 to TRBJ1-1; tentatively, D is TRBD1 (5 bases). This CDR3 region has 13 residues. V lost 2 bases and J 3 bases, leaving 7 bases between the germline ends. Germline lookup yields CDR1 KGHSH and CDR2 LQKENI. CDR3 nucleotide sequence: TGTGCCAGCTCACCAGGGGGGGACACTGAAGCTTTCTTT. Translation: CASSPGGDTEAFF.

This chain connects TRBV11-3 to TRBJ2-3, with 7 bases aligning to TRBD2. The CDR3 consists of 15 residues. Germline CDR1 reads SGHNT; CDR2 reads YENEEA. V was pared by 5 bases and J by 8 bases, with 13 bases of the junction left unmatched. The CDR3 sequence is CASSQLPATSFTQYF. The CDR3 bases are TGTGCCAGCAGCCAACTCCCTGCGACTAGCTTTACGCAGTATTTT.

The chain has TRBV5-4 and TRBJ2-3; no reliable D call. V was cut by 4 bases and J by 4 bases, with 4 bases left in between. This CDR3 spans 11 amino acids. Per the germline V gene, CDR1 is SGHNT and CDR2 is YYREEE (reference sequence). Written as DNA, the CDR3 is TGTGCCAGCAGCCGGTCAGATACGCAGTATTTT. It is translated as CASSRSDTQYF. Supplemented by reference TRBV5-4 and TRBJ2-3, the full variable domain reads ETGVTQSPTHLIKTRGQQVTLRCSSQSGHNTVSWYQQALGQGPQFIFQYYREEENGRGNFPPRFSGLQFPNYSSELNVNALELDDSALYLCASSRSDTQYFGPGTRLTVL.

This clone has a single count. The V gene is TRBV30, the J gene TRBJ1-2, with D tentatively TRBD1 (6 bases). The germline V gene encodes CDR1 GTSNPN and CDR2 SVGIG (reference sequence). The V gene lost 2 bases and the J gene lost 13 bases, with 14 bases spanning the gap. The CDR3 covers 11 residues. The CDR3 DNA follows: TGTGCCTGGAGTAGGGGGATTAGTCCCACCTTC. The encoded protein is CAWSRGISPTF.

This clone showed up just once. This chain links TRBV9 with TRBJ2-7, with TRBD1 matching 7 bases. Germline CDR1 SGDLS, CDR2 YYNGEE. The length of the CDR3 is 15 residues. The V and J ends lost 0 bases and 2 bases, in that order; junction bases with no gene match: 5. The CDR3 loop is CASSVEARGTYEQYF. In DNA, the CDR3 is TGTGCCAGCAGCGTAGAGGCCAGGGGGACCTACGAGCAGTACTTC.